This TCR beta chain was recorded in a study of blood T cells in healthy people across ages (dated by TCRdb to the mid-2010s). Notes on the research overall: Template switching captured roughly one uniquely barcoded TCR beta cDNA molecule per two T cells in model experiments. For two donors (one aged 18 to 29 and one aged 80 or older), the study analyzed two additional independent replicas of 1 million unique cDNA reads from the same blood draw. The donors were divided into four age groups: young (average approximately 17 years), middle-aged (roughly 40), aged (under 70) and long-lived (around 80). Using deep sequencing normalized with unique cDNA molecular identifiers, the study measured how TCR beta repertoire diversity changes with age. To avoid experimental bias, donors of different ages were randomly spread across the sequencing lanes. General findings and caveats noted by the study authors: Because the CMV infection status of the donors was unknown, age-related changes in expanded clonotypes may potentially have been confounded. Compared with the aged group, more naive CD4+ T cells, fewer expanded clones and increased TCR diversity were shown by the long-lived group, suggesting age selection. Estimates of total diversity based on one million sequenced T cells were regarded as lower bounds and as underestimates. A strong correlation was found between observed TCR beta diversity and the percentage of naive T cells measured by flow cytometry. Since profiling was done on bulk unsorted PBMCs, naive and antigen-experienced compartments could not be conclusively compared. As age increased, observed TCR beta diversity per million T cells dropped in a roughly linear way, and a significant reduction was already evident by age around 41.

In this sample, this clonotype turned up a few times. Its cognate antigen has yet to be identified. No quality values exist for individual bases; no much larger clone is one base distant. Taken from cysteine to phenylalanine, the CDR3 has 16 residues. The CDR3 DNA has 48 bases and is translated from base 1. The germline V gene yields MNHEY for CDR1 and SVGAGI for CDR2. The trim is 2 bases for V and 0 bases for J, with a gap of 12 bases between the germline ends. The donors were some 39 Caucasian individuals from Russia, aged 6 to 90 years, who were systemically healthy. Approximately 9.3 milliliters of peripheral blood were drawn from each donor into EDTA-treated Vacutainer tubes. PBMCs were isolated by Ficoll-Paque density-gradient centrifugation, with at least 7 million obtained per sample. Total RNA was extracted from PBMCs with Trizol reagent, with at least 5.5 micrograms obtained per sample. The percentages of naive CD45RAhigh/CD27high T cells were determined by flow cytometry on a PBMC aliquot from every donor.

The library was prepared using 5' RACE. A second PCR of roughly 6 to 11 cycles was run with a J-beta primer mix and a sample-barcoded 5' primer. Each TCR beta cDNA molecule received a unique molecular identifier from a template-switch 5' adaptor carrying 12 random nucleotides. Each sample yielded at least 3 million CDR3-containing paired-end reads. First-strand cDNA synthesis was performed from all RNA using the Mint cDNA synthesis kit, with priming by a TRBC-specific oligonucleotide. Following uracil-DNA glycosylase treatment, all cDNA underwent a first 18-cycle PCR with the universal primers M1SS and BC2_uni_R. In the source study's methods: Each sample was normalized by randomly selecting 1 million high-quality reads, each carrying a distinct molecular identifier. Reads with shared molecular identifiers were discarded instead of being binned into consensus sequences. MiTCR, run with a Q25 quality threshold and the strictest error-elimination algorithm, handled CDR3 identification, clonotype clustering and error correction. A nonparametric unseen species model using Euler transformation provided a lower-bound estimate of total TCR beta diversity. The raw public reads went through TCRdb reprocessing: fastp at Q25, MiXCR clone calling, in-frame beta chains kept. All rows with the same CDR3 protein become a single entry with the most common DNA and genes. These V and J calls rely on TCRdb rather than the paper's analysis. Here the sample has around 1,900,000 distinct CDR3 sequences; around 42% occur a single time. The top ten constitute approximately 22% of the sample.

The rearranged segments are TRBV6-5 and TRBJ2-3, with no confident D gene call. This TCR came from a human donor in good health. The sequencing sample was made of blood. The nucleotides read TGTGCCAGCAGTTACCAGTATCCACCTAGCACAGATACGCAGTATTTT. It is translated as CASSYQYPPSTDTQYF.